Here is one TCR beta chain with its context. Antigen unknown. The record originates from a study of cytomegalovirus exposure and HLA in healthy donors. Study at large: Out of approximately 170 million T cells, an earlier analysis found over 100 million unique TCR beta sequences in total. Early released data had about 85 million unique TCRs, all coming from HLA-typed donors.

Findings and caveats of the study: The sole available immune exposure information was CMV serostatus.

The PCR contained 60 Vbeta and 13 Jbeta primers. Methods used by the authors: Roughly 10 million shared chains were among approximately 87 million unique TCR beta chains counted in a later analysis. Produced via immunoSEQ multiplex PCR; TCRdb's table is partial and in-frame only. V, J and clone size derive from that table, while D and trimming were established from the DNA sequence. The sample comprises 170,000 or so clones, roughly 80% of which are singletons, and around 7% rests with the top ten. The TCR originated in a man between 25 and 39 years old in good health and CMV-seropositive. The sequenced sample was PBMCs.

CDR3 in DNA: TGTGCCAGCAGCGTAGATCTAGGATGGGACATTCAGTACTTC. As protein: CASSVDLGWDIQYF. V is TRBV9 and J is TRBJ2-4, with D hard to call. CDR1 SGDLS and CDR2 YYNGEE come from the germline V gene. The CDR3 spans 14 residues. V was pared by 0 bases and J by 8 bases, with 12 bases between. Together with reference TRBV9 and TRBJ2-4, the CDR3 gives the full variable domain: DSGVTQTPKHLITATGQRVTLRCSPRSGDLSVYWYQQSLDQGLQFLIQYYNGEERAKGNILERFSAQQFPDLHSELNLSSLELGDSALYFCASSVDLGWDIQYFGAGTRLSVL.